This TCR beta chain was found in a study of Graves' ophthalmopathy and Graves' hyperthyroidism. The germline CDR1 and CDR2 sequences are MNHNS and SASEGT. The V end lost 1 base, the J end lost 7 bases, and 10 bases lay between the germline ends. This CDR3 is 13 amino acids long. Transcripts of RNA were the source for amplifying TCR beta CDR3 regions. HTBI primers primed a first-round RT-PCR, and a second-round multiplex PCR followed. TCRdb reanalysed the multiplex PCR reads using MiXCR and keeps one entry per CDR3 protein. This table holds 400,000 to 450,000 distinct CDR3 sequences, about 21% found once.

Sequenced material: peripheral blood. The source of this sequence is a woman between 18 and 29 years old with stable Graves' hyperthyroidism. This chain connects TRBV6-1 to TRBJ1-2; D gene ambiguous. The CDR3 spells CASSEVRSGGYTF. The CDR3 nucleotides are TGTGCCAGCAGTGAAGTTCGGAGCGGTGGCTACACCTTC.